This TCR beta chain appears in the sequencing data of a study of blood T cells in healthy people across ages. Overall study findings and caveats: Older age went with lower TCR beta diversity per million T cells, in a roughly linear way.

This CDR3 contains 14 residues. Germline V gene sequence: CDR1 SGHRS, CDR2 YFSETQ. The J segment lost 11 bases and the V segment lost 4 bases, leaving 9 bases of the junction unmatched. Next came a second PCR, run for about 7 to 12 cycles, which used a sample-barcoded 5' primer along with a J-beta primer mix. MiXCR, applied by TCRdb to the 5' RACE reads, yields one record per CDR3 protein. The sample has 1.8 million or so distinct CDR3 sequences, about two fifths seen once. In each sample, at least 7 million PBMCs were isolated. A remark on this clonotype: Its antigen is not known.

Material for sequencing was blood. The chain combines TRBV5-1 with TRBJ2-5; 12 bases are shared with TRBD1. This receptor was taken from a human donor in good health. CDR3: CASSTGQGASGQYF. The CDR3 region has the DNA TGCGCCAGCAGCACGGGACAGGGGGCTTCTGGGCAGTACTTC.